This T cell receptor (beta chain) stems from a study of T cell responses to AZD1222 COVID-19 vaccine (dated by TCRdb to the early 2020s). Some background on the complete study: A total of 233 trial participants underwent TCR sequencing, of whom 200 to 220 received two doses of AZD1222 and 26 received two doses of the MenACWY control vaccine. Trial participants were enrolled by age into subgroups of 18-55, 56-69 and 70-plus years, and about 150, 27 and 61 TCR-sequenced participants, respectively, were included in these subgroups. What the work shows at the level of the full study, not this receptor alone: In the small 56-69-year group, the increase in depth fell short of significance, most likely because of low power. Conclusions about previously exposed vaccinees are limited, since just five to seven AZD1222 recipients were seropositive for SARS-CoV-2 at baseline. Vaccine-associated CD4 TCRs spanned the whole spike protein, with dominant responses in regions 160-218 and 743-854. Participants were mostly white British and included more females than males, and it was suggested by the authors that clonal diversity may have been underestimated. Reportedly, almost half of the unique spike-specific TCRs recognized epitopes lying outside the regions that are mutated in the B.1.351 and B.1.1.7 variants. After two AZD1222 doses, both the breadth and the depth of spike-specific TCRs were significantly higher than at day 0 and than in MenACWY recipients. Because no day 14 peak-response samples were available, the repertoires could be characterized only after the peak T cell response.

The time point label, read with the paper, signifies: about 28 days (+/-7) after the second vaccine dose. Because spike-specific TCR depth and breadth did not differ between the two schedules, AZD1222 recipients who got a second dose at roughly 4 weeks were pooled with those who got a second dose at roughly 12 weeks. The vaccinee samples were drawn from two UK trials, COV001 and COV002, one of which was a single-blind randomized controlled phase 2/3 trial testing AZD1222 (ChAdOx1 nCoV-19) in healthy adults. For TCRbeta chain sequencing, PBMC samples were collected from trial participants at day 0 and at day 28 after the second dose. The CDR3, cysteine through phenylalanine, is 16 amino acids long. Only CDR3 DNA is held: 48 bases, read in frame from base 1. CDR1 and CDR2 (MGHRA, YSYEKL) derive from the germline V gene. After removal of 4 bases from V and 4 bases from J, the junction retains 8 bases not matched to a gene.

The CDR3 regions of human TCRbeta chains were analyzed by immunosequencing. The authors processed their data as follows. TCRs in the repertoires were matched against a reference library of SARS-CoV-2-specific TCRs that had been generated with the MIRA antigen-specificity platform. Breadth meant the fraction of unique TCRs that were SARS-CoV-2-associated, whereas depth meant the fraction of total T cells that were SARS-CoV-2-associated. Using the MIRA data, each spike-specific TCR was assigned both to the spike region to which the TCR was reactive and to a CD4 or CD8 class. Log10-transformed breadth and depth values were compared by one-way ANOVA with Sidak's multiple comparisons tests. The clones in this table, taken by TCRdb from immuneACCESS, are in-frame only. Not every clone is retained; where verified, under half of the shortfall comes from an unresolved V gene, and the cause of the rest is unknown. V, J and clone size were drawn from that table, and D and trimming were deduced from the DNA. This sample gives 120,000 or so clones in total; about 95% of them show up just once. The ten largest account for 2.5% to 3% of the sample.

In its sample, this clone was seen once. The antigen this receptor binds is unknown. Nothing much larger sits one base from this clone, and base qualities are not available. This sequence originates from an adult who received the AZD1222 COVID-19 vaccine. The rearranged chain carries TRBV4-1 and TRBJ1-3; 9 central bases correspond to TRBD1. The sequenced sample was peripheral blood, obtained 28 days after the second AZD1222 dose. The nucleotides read TGCGCCAGCAGCCCACTACAGGGGGCCGCAGGAAACACCATATATTTT. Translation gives CASSPLQGAAGNTIYF.